A selection of T cell receptor beta chains follows, all from one sample in a study of blood T cell repertoires in COVID-19. TCRdb keeps only in-frame clones here, not all; method: immunoSEQ multiplex PCR. The sample shows around 300,000 clones, roughly 90% of them seen only once. Sequencing was done on a sample of peripheral blood. The receptors were gathered from a woman between 40 and 55 years old who had recovered from COVID-19. The CDR3 runs from the conserved cysteine through the conserved F or W. Each record gives: V gene, D gene, J gene, clone size, CDR3 protein, CDR3 DNA. D genes are given only for firm matches. Not all rows give a size; the values are once, few, many and, for expanded clones, a class.

V: TRBV21-1; D: NA; J: TRBJ2-5; size: NA; CDR3: CASSRDTETQYF; DNA: TGTGCCAGCAGCCGGGACACCGAGACCCAGTACTTC
V: TRBV28; D: NA; J: TRBJ2-7; size: NA; CDR3: CATRRTVTYEQYF; DNA: TGTGCCACCCGGAGGACGGTTACCTACGAGCAGTACTTC
V: TRBV5-1; D: NA; J: TRBJ2-7; size: NA; CDR3: CASSLVLVGVPYEQYF; DNA: TGCGCCAGCAGCTTGGTACTAGTGGGAGTCCCCTACGAGCAGTACTTC
V: TRBV7-8; D: NA; J: TRBJ2-1; size: NA; CDR3: CASSLVVIQGAGNEQFF; DNA: TGTGCCAGCAGCTTAGTGGTCATTCAGGGCGCGGGGAATGAGCAGTTCTTC
V: TRBV6-5; D: NA; J: TRBJ1-1; size: NA; CDR3: CASSYSARVGYTEAFF; DNA: TGTGCCAGCAGTTACTCGGCCAGGGTCGGGTACACTGAAGCTTTCTTT
V: TRBV19; D: TRBD2; J: TRBJ2-3; size: NA; CDR3: CASSIGLAGGGTDTQYF; DNA: TGTGCCAGTAGTATTGGCCTAGCGGGAGGAGGCACAGATACGCAGTATTTT
V: TRBV14; D: TRBD2; J: TRBJ2-3; size: NA; CDR3: CASSLLLAGLGADTQYF; DNA: TGTGCCAGCAGCCTTCTTCTAGCGGGACTAGGGGCAGATACGCAGTATTTT
V: TRBV18; D: NA; J: TRBJ1-2; size: NA; CDR3: CASSPSGDDYGYTF; DNA: TGTGCCAGCTCACCATCGGGGGATGACTATGGCTACACCTTC
V: TRBV2; D: NA; J: TRBJ2-7; size: NA; CDR3: CASSPGSYEQYF; DNA: TGTGCCAGCAGCCCGGGGTCCTACGAGCAGTACTTC
V: TRBV30; D: TRBD2; J: TRBJ2-7; size: NA; CDR3: CAWNAQRGAYEQYF; DNA: TGTGCCTGGAATGCTCAGCGGGGGGCCTACGAGCAGTACTTC
V: TRBV6-5; D: NA; J: TRBJ1-6; size: few; CDR3: CASSSPGGSPLHF; DNA: TGTGCCAGCAGTTCTCCAGGCGGGTCACCCCTCCACTTT
V: TRBV6-1; D: NA; J: TRBJ1-2; size: NA; CDR3: CASSEVTGSYGYTF; DNA: TGTGCCAGCAGTGAAGTAACGGGGTCCTATGGCTACACCTTC
V: TRBV7-3; D: TRBD2; J: TRBJ2-5; size: NA; CDR3: CASSTGLAEETQYF; DNA: TGTGCCAGCAGCACCGGACTAGCGGAAGAGACCCAGTACTTC
V: TRBV2; D: TRBD2; J: TRBJ2-1; size: NA; CDR3: CASRAGTSGYNEQFF; DNA: TGTGCCAGCAGGGCCGGGACTAGCGGTTACAATGAGCAGTTCTTC
V: TRBV13; D: TRBD1; J: TRBJ1-1; size: NA; CDR3: CASSQDRGWNTEAFF; DNA: TGTGCCAGCAGCCAGGACAGGGGATGGAACACTGAAGCTTTCTTT